The rows below give T cell receptor beta chains drawn from one sample of a study of cytomegalovirus exposure and HLA in healthy donors. Clones were read by immunoSEQ multiplex PCR, and TCRdb kept only the in-frame ones, dropping some. The sample includes 200,000 to 250,000 clones, more than 60% of them seen just once. The sequencing sample was made of PBMCs. The source of these receptors is a woman in her sixties in good health and CMV-seropositive. Both conserved end residues are part of each CDR3. Each record gives: V gene, D gene, clone size, J gene, CDR3 protein, CDR3 DNA. D genes are given only for firm matches. Part of the rows lack a size; the others show once, few, many or a class for expanded clones.

V gene: TRBV6-4; D gene: .; clone size: .; J gene: TRBJ2-3; CDR3 protein: CASSDSGGSGPDTQYF; CDR3 DNA: TGTGCCAGCAGTGACTCGGGGGGTAGCGGACCAGATACGCAGTATTTT
V gene: TRBV28; D gene: .; clone size: .; J gene: TRBJ1-5; CDR3 protein: CASLVGSSNQPQHF; CDR3 DNA: TGTGCCAGCTTGGTGGGCAGTAGCAATCAGCCCCAGCATTTT
V gene: TRBV19; D gene: .; clone size: .; J gene: TRBJ1-5; CDR3 protein: CASSIKSGGQPQHF; CDR3 DNA: TGTGCCAGTAGTATTAAATCGGGGGGGCAGCCCCAGCATTTT
V gene: TRBV30; D gene: .; clone size: .; J gene: TRBJ1-4; CDR3 protein: CAWSALLFGKLFF; CDR3 DNA: TGTGCCTGGAGTGCCCTTTTGTTCGGAAAACTGTTTTTT
V gene: TRBV7-9; D gene: .; clone size: .; J gene: TRBJ1-3; CDR3 protein: CASSPGGDSGNTIYF; CDR3 DNA: TGTGCCAGCAGCCCAGGAGGCGACTCTGGAAACACCATATATTTT
V gene: TRBV2; D gene: TRBD1; clone size: .; J gene: TRBJ1-6; CDR3 protein: CASRGTASNSPLHF; CDR3 DNA: TGTGCCAGCCGCGGGACAGCTAGCAATTCACCCCTCCACTTT
V gene: TRBV6-1; D gene: TRBD1; clone size: .; J gene: TRBJ1-5; CDR3 protein: CASSEYWTGEGGYQPQHF; CDR3 DNA: TGTGCCAGCAGTGAATATTGGACAGGGGAAGGCGGCTATCAGCCCCAGCATTTT
V gene: TRBV5-8; D gene: .; clone size: .; J gene: TRBJ2-7; CDR3 protein: CASSLRGYEQYF; CDR3 DNA: TGTGCCAGCAGCCTCAGGGGTTACGAGCAGTACTTC
V gene: TRBV5-1; D gene: .; clone size: .; J gene: TRBJ2-1; CDR3 protein: CASSMGVEQFF; CDR3 DNA: TGCGCCAGCAGCATGGGCGTTGAGCAGTTCTTC
V gene: TRBV14; D gene: TRBD1; clone size: .; J gene: TRBJ2-7; CDR3 protein: CASNRQGTRYGQYF; CDR3 DNA: TGTGCCAGCAACAGACAGGGGACGAGGTACGGGCAGTACTTC
V gene: TRBV5-1; D gene: .; clone size: .; J gene: TRBJ2-3; CDR3 protein: CASSLGLRGDTQYF; CDR3 DNA: TGCGCCAGCAGCTTGGGACTACGAGGGGATACGCAGTATTTT
V gene: TRBV18; D gene: TRBD1; clone size: .; J gene: TRBJ1-2; CDR3 protein: CASSPSTGGDYGYTF; CDR3 DNA: TGTGCCAGCTCACCAAGTACAGGGGGCGACTATGGCTACACCTTC
V gene: TRBV19; D gene: .; clone size: few; J gene: TRBJ2-3; CDR3 protein: CASSTPGSTGDTQYF; CDR3 DNA: TGTGCCAGTAGTACCCCCGGGTCCACCGGAGATACGCAGTATTTT
V gene: TRBV7-7; D gene: TRBD1; clone size: few; J gene: TRBJ2-5; CDR3 protein: CASSPGQNGQTQYF; CDR3 DNA: TGTGCCAGCAGCCCGGGACAGAACGGGCAGACCCAGTACTTC
V gene: TRBV18; D gene: .; clone size: .; J gene: TRBJ2-5; CDR3 protein: CASSRDIQETQYF; CDR3 DNA: TGTGCCAGCTCTCGGGACATCCAAGAGACCCAGTACTTC
V gene: TRBV6-1; D gene: .; clone size: few; J gene: TRBJ1-1; CDR3 protein: CASRGHDRRAFF; CDR3 DNA: TGTGCCAGCAGGGGGCACGACCGCAGGGCTTTCTTT
V gene: TRBV30; D gene: .; clone size: .; J gene: TRBJ1-1; CDR3 protein: CAWTKDILAEAFF; CDR3 DNA: TGTGCCTGGACAAAGGACATTTTGGCTGAAGCTTTCTTT
V gene: TRBV2; D gene: .; clone size: .; J gene: TRBJ2-1; CDR3 protein: CASMVRRLISYNEQFF; CDR3 DNA: TGTGCCAGCATGGTGAGGAGGCTCATTTCCTACAATGAGCAGTTCTTC
V gene: TRBV30; D gene: TRBD2; clone size: .; J gene: TRBJ2-5; CDR3 protein: CAGGGWPRSETQYF; CDR3 DNA: TGTGCCGGGGGAGGGTGGCCCCGGTCAGAGACCCAGTACTTC
V gene: TRBV6-5; D gene: .; clone size: .; J gene: TRBJ1-1; CDR3 protein: CASSYSEGGYTEAFF; CDR3 DNA: TGTGCCAGCAGTTACTCTGAGGGGGGGTACACTGAAGCTTTCTTT
V gene: TRBV5-1; D gene: TRBD2; clone size: .; J gene: TRBJ2-7; CDR3 protein: CASSSGLAGPYEQYF; CDR3 DNA: TGCGCCAGCAGCAGCGGACTAGCGGGACCCTACGAGCAGTACTTC
V gene: TRBV13; D gene: TRBD2; clone size: few; J gene: TRBJ2-5; CDR3 protein: CASSLRLAVGETQYF; CDR3 DNA: TGTGCCAGCAGCTTACGACTAGCGGTCGGAGAGACCCAGTACTTC
V gene: TRBV2; D gene: TRBD1; clone size: .; J gene: TRBJ1-4; CDR3 protein: CASSRRPGQGREKLFF; CDR3 DNA: TGTGCCAGCAGTCGACGACCGGGACAGGGCCGTGAAAAACTGTTTTTT
V gene: TRBV28; D gene: .; clone size: .; J gene: TRBJ1-2; CDR3 protein: CASSLIGGTLYGYTF; CDR3 DNA: TGTGCCAGCAGTTTGATCGGCGGTACCCTCTATGGCTACACCTTC
V gene: TRBV4-2; D gene: .; clone size: .; J gene: TRBJ2-7; CDR3 protein: CASSQSHRAWISEQYF; CDR3 DNA: TGTGCCAGCAGCCAATCTCACAGGGCCTGGATCTCCGAGCAGTACTTC
V gene: TRBV7-2; D gene: .; clone size: .; J gene: TRBJ1-2; CDR3 protein: CASSLAAQEYYGYTF; CDR3 DNA: TGTGCCAGCAGCTTAGCCGCCCAGGAATACTATGGCTACACCTTC
V gene: TRBV7-9; D gene: .; clone size: few; J gene: TRBJ1-4; CDR3 protein: CASSSRGGTTNEKLFF; CDR3 DNA: TGTGCCAGCAGCTCTCGAGGGGGTACAACTAATGAAAAACTGTTTTTT
V gene: TRBV27; D gene: TRBD1; clone size: .; J gene: TRBJ1-1; CDR3 protein: CASSRTPTGTKTEAFF; CDR3 DNA: TGTGCCAGCAGCCGTACACCGACAGGGACGAAAACTGAAGCTTTCTTT
V gene: TRBV7-3; D gene: TRBD2; clone size: .; J gene: TRBJ2-3; CDR3 protein: CASSSSGALTDTQYF; CDR3 DNA: TGTGCCAGCAGCTCTAGCGGGGCCCTCACAGATACGCAGTATTTT
V gene: TRBV19; D gene: TRBD2; clone size: .; J gene: TRBJ2-1; CDR3 protein: CASSISGTSGRMDEQFF; CDR3 DNA: TGTGCCAGTAGTATATCCGGGACTAGCGGGAGAATGGATGAGCAGTTCTTC
V gene: TRBV28; D gene: .; clone size: .; J gene: TRBJ2-2; CDR3 protein: CASRPDFRRYTGELFF; CDR3 DNA: TGTGCCAGCAGACCCGACTTCCGGCGGTATACCGGGGAGCTGTTTTTT
V gene: TRBV30; D gene: .; clone size: .; J gene: TRBJ2-5; CDR3 protein: CAWSTGPQETQYF; CDR3 DNA: TGTGCCTGGAGTACAGGGCCACAAGAGACCCAGTACTTC
V gene: TRBV7-8; D gene: TRBD1; clone size: .; J gene: TRBJ1-5; CDR3 protein: CASSTGALGNQPQHF; CDR3 DNA: TGTGCCAGCAGCACAGGGGCTTTAGGCAATCAGCCCCAGCATTTT
V gene: TRBV5-6; D gene: .; clone size: .; J gene: TRBJ1-2; CDR3 protein: CASSLVTGPRGYTF; CDR3 DNA: TGTGCCAGCAGCTTGGTCACAGGTCCTAGAGGCTACACCTTC